This T cell receptor (beta chain) was documented in a study of CD8+ T cells in alopecia areata (dated 2018 in TCRdb). Study-level background: Treated patients were enrolled in an open-label pilot trial of oral tofacitinib, 5 to 10 mg twice daily, for moderate-to-severe alopecia areata. Patients received tofacitinib for 6 to 18 months and were then followed off drug for 6 months to check for delayed response and recurrence. Scalp clonality was compared across normal scalp (n=4), patchy alopecia areata scalp (n=8), and alopecia totalis/universalis scalp (n=8). RNA was obtained with the PAXgene miRNA kit for fixed scalp, the miRNeasy kit for PBMCs, and the RNeasy kit for mouse skin. TCRbeta CDR3 regions were amplified by immunoSEQ multiplex PCR using 35 Vbeta forward and 13 Jbeta reverse primers. Tofacitinib-treated patients had biopsies at baseline and at 4 and 24 weeks of treatment, with a later scalp biopsy in several patients. In both human patients and the C3H/HeJ mouse model, the study applied high-throughput TCRbeta sequencing to look at T cell clonal expansion in alopecia areata. Human TCRbeta sequencing covered scalp tissue and sorted CD4+ and CD8+ peripheral blood T cells from patchy and totalis/universalis alopecia areata patients and healthy controls. Overall study outcomes, separate from this receptor: Compared with normal scalp, lesional scalp, particularly in alopecia totalis/universalis, had higher clonality and more expanded CD8+ clones, which suggests antigenic drive. Scalp TCR repertoire analysis is complicated because resident alphabeta T cells in normal human skin are also sequenced, whereas mouse skin is dominated by gammadelta T cells. Compared with mice, TCR sequences shared between patients were less clear, possibly partly because of HLA diversity across the patient population.

Library prep was done by the immunoSEQ multiplex PCR assay. For TCR sequencing, RNA was extracted from every sample and reverse transcribed into cDNA to serve as template. SuperScript III was used for first-strand cDNA synthesis, primed with a 2:1 mix of oligo-dT and random hexamers. A synthetic immune receptor repertoire was used to measure amplification bias, and any remaining bias was corrected computationally. On the study's bioinformatics: After raw reads were preprocessed to remove errors, the CDR3 was defined following IMGT conventions as running from the conserved cysteine to phenylalanine. Clonality was calculated as 1 minus Shannon entropy normalized by log2 of the number of productive unique TCRs. CD4 or CD8 identity of scalp clones was inferred by cross-referencing scalp TCRbeta sequences with sorted blood CD4 and CD8 repertoires. TCRdb carries this immuneACCESS record with in-frame sequences only. Its versions omit some clonotypes, under half of them owing to an unresolved V gene in the studies checked, with the rest unexplained. V and J calls and clone size are as listed in that table; D and trimming were resolved from the DNA. This sample gives 150,000 to 200,000 clones in total; just under 60% of them show up just once. The ten biggest clones cover roughly 15% of the sample.

As to this clone: Its binding antigen is unknown. No base quality values were provided; no much bigger clone lies one nucleotide off.

Per the germline V gene (reference sequence), GTSNPN is the CDR1 and SVGIG is the CDR2. From the cysteine through the phenylalanine, the CDR3 covers 17 amino acids. Left in the record is the CDR3 DNA by itself, 51 bases read in frame from the first base. From V the trimming removes 1 base and from J it removes 5 bases, while the gene matches leave 14 bases of the junction unaccounted for. The sample's time point label, decoded: baseline before oral tofacitinib. From alopecia areata patients, peripheral blood was collected along with lesional scalp punch biopsies. After PBMCs were isolated by density centrifugation and stained for CD3, CD4 and CD8, a FACSAria was used to sort CD4+ and CD8+ T cells.

The input for sequencing was CD4+ T cells sorted from blood, taken at week 0. The chain was built from TRBV30 and TRBJ1-1; 9 central nucleotides agree with TRBD1. The sequence came from a human donor with alopecia areata. At the DNA level, the sequence is TGTGCCTGGAGTGGGCTGTCACAGGGGGCGCGAGGAACTGAAGCTTTCTTT. This encodes CAWSGLSQGARGTEAFF.